The 31 T cell receptor beta chains below all came from one sample that was sequenced in a study of cytomegalovirus exposure and HLA in healthy donors. TCRdb's table, derived via immunoSEQ multiplex PCR, lists solely in-frame clones and lacks some. The sample holds roughly 310,000 clones, 88% seen once. Specimen: PBMCs. These receptor sequences come from a man aged 25-45 years in good health and CMV-seronegative.

The chain couples TRBV6-6 to TRBJ1-1; a weak D match, TRBD1 (5 bases). With 10 bases removed from V and 3 bases from J, the gap between germline ends came to 12 bases. The CDR3 consists of 12 residues. The V gene's germline CDR1 is MNHNY and CDR2 SVGAGI (reference sequence). The CDR3 spells CAIRGDYTEAFF. The CDR3 bases are TGTGCCATTCGGGGGGACTACACTGAAGCTTTCTTT.

V gene TRBV27 combines with J gene TRBJ2-1; possible D gene TRBD1, 5 bases. The CDR3 has 16 amino acids. Trimming took 0 bases from V and 0 from J, leaving 9 bases between them. The germline CDR1 and CDR2 sequences are MNHEY and SMNVEV (reference sequence). The CDR3 region is CASSLSLGASYNEQFF. CDR3 DNA sequence: TGTGCCAGCAGTTTATCTCTAGGGGCCTCCTACAATGAGCAGTTCTTC.

The chain combines TRBV2 with TRBJ1-6; 9 positions agree with TRBD1. The CDR3 spans 19 residues. Unmatched junction bases numbered 7, after V lost 1 base and J lost 0 bases. The germline gives CDR1 SNHLY, CDR2 FYNNEI. The CDR3 coding sequence is TGTGCCAGCAGTGAAGGAGGGACAGGGAAAAGCTCCTATAATTCACCCCTCCACTTT. Residues: CASSEGGTGKSSYNSPLHF.

J is TRBJ2-7 and V is TRBV18, with D possibly TRBD2 on 5 matching bases. The CDR3 has 16 residues. Between the trimmed V and J ends, which lost 2 bases and 1 base, there was a span of 15 bases. Germline CDR1 is KGHSH and CDR2 is LQKENI. The CDR3 coding sequence is TGTGCCAGCTCACCATCTGAGGGAAGTGTGTCCTACGAGCAGTACTTC. Its protein is CASSPSEGSVSYEQYF.

This clone was detected once. The chain couples TRBV5-1 to TRBJ1-4; D gene unclear. Germline V gene data show CDR1 as SGHRS and CDR2 as YFSETQ. This CDR3 region has 14 residues. Trimming took 5 bases from V and 2 from J, leaving 10 bases between them. CDR3 DNA: TGCGCCAGCAGGTCGAGTACGACTAATGAAAAACTGTTTTTT. The encoded protein is CASRSSTTNEKLFF.

This chain connects TRBV9 to TRBJ2-7; D call uncertain. This CDR3 is 14 amino acids long. CDR1 SGDLS and CDR2 YYNGEE come from the germline V gene. V lost 3 bases and J lost 1, with 11 bases in between. This CDR3 reads CASSARLDSYEQYF. The DNA of the CDR3 is TGTGCCAGCAGCGCTCGACTGGATTCCTACGAGCAGTACTTC.

The chain links TRBV27 to TRBJ1-2, with 9 bases matching TRBD1. CDR1 is MNHEY, CDR2 SMNVEV, per germline (reference sequence). This CDR3 region has 14 residues. J lost 8 bases, V lost 4 bases, and 8 bases had no gene match. CDR3 protein: CASSSAGQGRGYTF. As DNA, the CDR3 is TGTGCCAGCAGTTCCGCCGGACAGGGGCGAGGCTACACCTTC.

This clone has just a few counts. The V and J genes are TRBV5-1 and TRBJ2-2, with D tentatively TRBD1 (6 bases). The CDR3 loop spans 15 amino acids. V lost 2 bases and J lost 3, with 11 bases in between. In germline, CDR1 is SGHRS, CDR2 YFSETQ. Written as DNA, the CDR3 is TGCGCCAGCAGCTTCTTACAGGGACACACCGGGGAGCTGTTTTTT. Translated: CASSFLQGHTGELFF.

V and J are TRBV7-9 and TRBJ2-1; 8 bases line up with TRBD2. The germline V gene has CDR1 SEHNR and CDR2 FQNEAQ (reference sequence). Germline trimming cut 5 bases from V and 2 bases from J; bases unmatched to any gene: 5. The CDR3 sequence is 15 residues long. Here the CDR3 DNA reads TGTGCCAGCAGCCAAACGGGGGGGGCCTACAATGAGCAGTTCTTC. Translating it yields CASSQTGGAYNEQFF.

CDR3 DNA: TGTGCCAGCAGCTTGTTCGGGACTTTACATTCACCCCTCCACTTT. Its translation is CASSLFGTLHSPLHF. The V call is TRBV5-4, the J call TRBJ1-6, with TRBD1 as a possible D gene (5 bases). Germline V lookup: CDR1 SGHNT, CDR2 YYREEE (reference sequence). CDR3 size: 15 residues. Trimming removed 1 base from V and 8 bases from J, with 13 bases in between.

The rearrangement uses TRBV6-6 and TRBJ1-6; no definite D call. CDR3 length: 15 amino acids. The V end was cut by 7 bases, the J end by 4 bases, with 14 bases between. Germline loops: CDR1 MNHNY, CDR2 SVGAGI (reference sequence). The CDR3: CASTQSRGYNSPLHF. The CDR3 DNA reads TGTGCCAGCACCCAATCACGAGGGTATAATTCACCCCTCCACTTT.

This rearrangement joins TRBV27 to TRBJ1-2; 11 nucleotides align to TRBD1. V trimming: 6 bases; J trimming: 7 bases; junction bases outside the gene matches: 4. The CDR3 runs 13 residues. The germline V gene encodes CDR1 MNHEY and CDR2 SMNVEV (reference sequence). The CDR3 loop reads CASRDGTGGGYTF. The DNA for the CDR3 is TGTGCCAGCAGGGACGGGACAGGGGGTGGCTACACCTTC.

J is TRBJ1-5 and V is TRBV28; D ambiguous. V dropped 4 bases and J dropped 1 base, with 14 bases sitting between them. In germline, CDR1 is MDHEN, CDR2 SYDVKM. The CDR3 loop spans 16 amino acids. CDR3 sequence (DNA): TGTGCCAGCAGTTCTACAGCGGTCCAGAGCAATCAGCCCCAGCATTTT. It encodes CASSSTAVQSNQPQHF.

The gene calls are TRBV9 and TRBJ1-2; no firm D call. Germline CDR1 SGDLS, CDR2 YYNGEE. V lost 2 bases, J lost 5 bases, and 22 bases lay in between. This CDR3 is built from 17 residues. The CDR3 region has the DNA TGTGCCAGCAGCGTTTGGAGTGGAAAACTATCCATATATGGCTACACCTTC. It specifies CASSVWSGKLSIYGYTF.

This rearrangement joins TRBV6-1 to TRBJ1-5; D is possibly TRBD1 (5 bases). The V gene's germline CDR1 is MNHNS and CDR2 SASEGT. This CDR3 contains 13 residues. V shed 6 bases and J shed 4 bases, with 10 bases lying between them. The CDR3 sequence is CASRAGLNQPQHF. In DNA form, the CDR3 reads TGTGCCAGCAGGGCAGGGCTGAATCAGCCCCAGCATTTT.

The chain recombines TRBV10-2 with TRBJ2-7, with TRBD1 matching 8 bases. The CDR3 sequence is 13 residues long. With 7 bases clipped from V and 3 bases from J, the junction kept 5 bases outside the gene matches. In germline, CDR1 is WSHSY, CDR2 SAAADI. The CDR3 reads CASNSDRDYEQYF. CDR3 DNA sequence: TGCGCCAGCAACTCGGACAGGGACTACGAGCAGTACTTC.

This clone turned up a few times. The chain combines TRBV5-6 with TRBJ2-7; 8 bases align to TRBD1. Germline V gives CDR1 SGHDT, CDR2 YYEEEE. V shed 4 bases, J shed 5 bases, and the junction held 8 bases outside the gene matches. The CDR3 loop spans 14 amino acids. The CDR3 reads CASSRGQGRNEQYF. In nucleotides, the CDR3 is TGTGCCAGCAGCAGAGGACAGGGCAGAAACGAGCAGTACTTC.

This chain connects TRBV5-5 to TRBJ1-5; 7 bases are a match to TRBD1. CDR1 is SGHKS and CDR2 is YYEKEE in the germline V gene (reference sequence). This CDR3 is built from 14 residues. J gave up 6 bases and V 0 bases, and 3 bases lay outside the gene matches. The CDR3 loop reads CASSLGQGGQPQHF. In DNA form, the CDR3 reads TGTGCCAGCAGCTTGGGGCAGGGGGGTCAGCCCCAGCATTTT. Based on the CDR3 plus reference TRBV5-5 and TRBJ1-5, the full variable domain is DAGVTQSPTHLIKTRGQQVTLRCSPISGHKSVSWYQQVLGQGPQFIFQYYEKEERGRGNFPDRFSARQFPNYSSELNVNALLLGDSALYLCASSLGQGGQPQHFGDGTRLSIL.

This chain uses TRBV5-1 with TRBJ2-7; the match to TRBD2 covers 8 bases. The J segment lost 0 bases and the V segment lost 4 bases, leaving 9 bases of the junction unmatched. The CDR3 has 16 residues. Germline loops: CDR1 SGHRS, CDR2 YFSETQ. The CDR3 protein is CASSPGTGGSSYEQYF. CDR3 DNA sequence: TGCGCCAGCAGCCCCGGGACGGGGGGGAGCTCCTACGAGCAGTACTTC.

V usage is TRBV5-1 and J usage is TRBJ1-2, with D tentatively TRBD1 (6 bases). The CDR3 length is 14 residues. Germline lookup yields CDR1 SGHRS and CDR2 YFSETQ. V gave up 0 bases and J gave up 6 bases, with 12 bases separating them. CDR3 nucleotide sequence: TGCGCCAGCAGCTTGGACAGGGCAGGGGATGGCTACACCTTC. The encoded protein is CASSLDRAGDGYTF.

The chain joins TRBV9 to TRBJ2-2, with D perhaps TRBD1 (5 bases). The CDR3 has 13 residues. Germline V lookup: CDR1 SGDLS, CDR2 YYNGEE. V gave up 6 bases and J gave up 6 bases, with 12 bases separating them. The CDR3 sequence: CASNPGHAGELFF. In nucleotides, the CDR3 is TGTGCCAGCAATCCAGGGCATGCCGGGGAGCTGTTTTTT.

J is TRBJ1-4 and V is TRBV5-6; TRBD1 is a possible D gene (5 bases). CDR3 length: 14 amino acids. The ends were cut back, 5 bases at V and 8 bases at J, with 16 bases in the middle. In germline, CDR1 is SGHDT, CDR2 YYEEEE. CDR3 in DNA: TGTGCCAGCAGTTCCGACAGTATAGAAGAAAAACTGTTTTTT. Residues: CASSSDSIEEKLFF.

This clone was seen only once. V usage is TRBV13 and J usage is TRBJ1-2; D is unresolved. V was cut by 2 bases and J by 1 base, with 11 bases left in between. Germline V gene lookup returns CDR1 PRHDT and CDR2 FYEKMQ (reference sequence). The CDR3 is made up of 15 amino acids. For the CDR3, the DNA is TGTGCCAGCAGCTTAAGGCGGAACTTTAACTATGGCTACACCTTC. Translating it yields CASSLRRNFNYGYTF.

The chain carries TRBV5-4 and TRBJ2-1; 8 nucleotides agree with TRBD2. V trimming: 4 bases; J trimming: 2 bases; junction bases outside the gene matches: 8. The CDR3 is 16 residues long. CDR1 and CDR2 from the germline V gene are SGHNT and YYREEE (reference sequence). The DNA of the CDR3 is TGTGCCAGCAGCCGGGGTAGCGGGGTTACCTACAATGAGCAGTTCTTC. Translating it yields CASSRGSGVTYNEQFF.

V and J are TRBV30 and TRBJ2-7; maybe TRBD1 (6 bases). Between the trimmed V and J ends, which lost 5 bases and 0 bases, there was a span of 8 bases. The CDR3 extends over 12 amino acids. The germline V gene encodes CDR1 GTSNPN and CDR2 SVGIG (reference sequence). The CDR3 here is CAWQGSSYEQYF. As DNA, the CDR3 is TGTGCCTGGCAGGGGAGCTCCTACGAGCAGTACTTC.

Worth noting for this clone: The identical CDR3 is also encoded by other nucleotide sequences in the sample. The chain is built from TRBV7-6 and TRBJ2-7; D uncertain. CDR3 length equals 13 residues. V was pared by 1 base and J by 2 bases, with 6 bases between. In germline, CDR1 is SGHVS, CDR2 FNYEAQ. In DNA form, the CDR3 reads TGTGCCAGCAGCTTAGGCGGTACCTACGAGCAGTACTTC. It specifies CASSLGGTYEQYF.

This clone was counted a single time. The gene calls are TRBV5-8 and TRBJ1-2, with D maybe TRBD1 (6 bases). Per germline, CDR1 SGHTS and CDR2 YDEGEE. The V gene lost 3 bases and the J gene lost 3 bases, with 18 bases spanning the gap. The CDR3 extends over 16 amino acids. DNA of the CDR3: TGTGCCAGCAGCTCATCAGTTGGACAGTTTTACTATGGCTACACCTTC. This encodes CASSSSVGQFYYGYTF.

The V and J genes are TRBV5-1 and TRBJ2-1; 8 bases are a match to TRBD1. With 4 bases clipped from V and 7 bases from J, the junction kept 10 bases outside the gene matches. Germline CDR1 is SGHRS and CDR2 is YFSETQ. The CDR3 contains 15 residues. DNA for the CDR3: TGCGCCAGCAGCCCGACGACAGGGGCGCGGAATGAGCAGTTCTTC. This codes for CASSPTTGARNEQFF.

This chain connects TRBV4-1 to TRBJ2-7; weak D call: TRBD2 (7 bases). Germline V CDR1 and CDR2: MGHRA, YSYEKL. The CDR3 has 16 residues. V dropped 4 bases and J dropped 5 bases, with 21 bases sitting between them. CDR3 loop: CASSPLGGGGSDEQYF. The CDR3 DNA is TGCGCCAGCAGCCCCTTGGGGGGAGGGGGGTCGGACGAGCAGTACTTC.

This chain uses TRBV9 with TRBJ1-1, with TRBD1 as a possible D gene (6 bases). CDR1 is SGDLS and CDR2 is YYNGEE in the germline V gene. The CDR3 consists of 14 residues. Trimming cost V 2 bases and J 11 bases, with 19 bases left between them. CDR3 protein: CASSVGADNTGAFF. As DNA, the CDR3 is TGTGCCAGCAGCGTGGGGGCGGACAATACTGGGGCTTTCTTT.

The chain employs TRBV5-6 and TRBJ1-1; 7 bases are shared with TRBD1. CDR3 length: 14 amino acids. Looked up from germline, CDR1 is SGHDT and CDR2 is YYEEEE. V lost 3 bases, J lost 2 bases, and 4 bases stayed unmatched. CDR3 nucleotide sequence: TGTGCCAGCAGCTGGGACAGTTCAAACACTGAAGCTTTCTTT. This encodes CASSWDSSNTEAFF.